Below, 25 T cell receptor beta chains from the same sample are listed, as sequenced in a study of identical twins. TCRdb independently ran MiXCR on the 5' RACE reads; one entry per CDR3 protein. The sample lists about 500,000 distinct CDR3 sequences, over 11% occurring once. In addition, the sample was reused for a study of yellow fever vaccine responses in identical twins.

The sequenced sample was CD4+ T cells sorted from blood. These receptors were taken from a woman aged 18-35 years in good health.

This clonotype has only a few counts. This sequence joins TRBV6-2 or TRBV6-3 and TRBJ1-2; D might be TRBD1 (6 bases). V lost 2 bases, J lost 8 bases, and 9 bases lay in between. Germline V lookup: CDR1 MNHEY, CDR2 SVGEGT. The CDR3 consists of 12 residues. The CDR3 DNA reads TGTGCCAGCAGTTACCAGGGGTTCGGCTACACCTTC. It specifies CASSYQGFGYTF.

This clonotype occurred many times. The chain is built from TRBV4-3 and TRBJ2-7; D is uncertain. This CDR3 spans 18 amino acids. Trimming left V 0 bases short and J 3 bases short, with 21 bases between. CDR1 and CDR2 from the germline V gene are LGHNA and YSLEER. CDR3 sequence (DNA): TGCGCCAGCAGCCAAGAGGCTCTTTTGAGTACATGGAGCTACGAGCAGTACTTC. This translates into CASSQEALLSTWSYEQYF.

The chain recombines TRBV20-1 with TRBJ2-2; TRBD1 agrees at 7 bases. The CDR3 is made up of 14 amino acids. The V segment lost 3 bases and the J segment 5 bases; nucleotides outside the gene matches: 6. Germline lookup yields CDR1 DFQATT and CDR2 SNEGSKA (reference sequence). The CDR3 bases are TGCAGTGCTAGCCGGACAGGCGGTACCGGGGAGCTGTTTTTT. Translated, it gives CSASRTGGTGELFF.

The chain links TRBV2 to TRBJ2-1; 8 bases line up with TRBD2. The ends lost 4 bases at V and 7 bases at J; junction bases unmatched: 9. The CDR3 is made up of 15 amino acids. Germline values: CDR1 SNHLY, CDR2 FYNNEI. CDR3 residues: CASSVSGEAINEQFF. The DNA of the CDR3 is TGTGCCAGCAGTGTTAGCGGGGAGGCCATTAATGAGCAGTTCTTC.

This clonotype occurred a few times. The CDR3 region is CASSLVGSGGSDYEQYF. As DNA, the CDR3 is TGTGCCAGCAGCTTAGTCGGTAGCGGGGGGTCCGACTACGAGCAGTACTTC. The rearrangement links TRBV11-2 to TRBJ2-7, with TRBD2 matching over 10 bases. This CDR3 spans 17 amino acids. After removal of 1 base from V and 3 bases from J, the junction contained 9 bases not matched to a gene. Germline loops: CDR1 SGHAT, CDR2 FQNNGV.

This clonotype was observed a few times. The V and J genes are TRBV10-3 and TRBJ1-4; D may be TRBD1 (6 bases). The germline V gene has CDR1 ENHRY and CDR2 SYGVKD. This CDR3 contains 15 residues. Deletions cut 0 bases from V and 6 bases from J, with 11 bases between. The CDR3 sequence: CAISESADRHEKLFF. The CDR3, as DNA: TGTGCCATCAGTGAGTCAGCAGACAGGCATGAAAAACTGTTTTTT.

This clonotype was counted many times. The rearrangement joins TRBV12-3 or TRBV12-4 to TRBJ2-1, with 10 bases lining up with TRBD2. V dropped 3 bases and J dropped 5; count of bases not matched to a gene: 10. The CDR3 sequence is 17 residues long. The DNA for the CDR3 is TGTGCCAGCAGTTTCTCGAGCGGGGGGGTCCGGGACAATGAGCAGTTCTTC. This encodes CASSFSSGGVRDNEQFF.

V usage is TRBV20-1 and J usage is TRBJ2-7; 7 bases are a match to TRBD1. V shed 4 bases and J 2 bases; nucleotides not matched to a gene: 14. The CDR3 is 16 residues long. Germline loops: CDR1 DFQATT, CDR2 SNEGSKA (reference sequence). CDR3 loop: CSATSLRVRGPYEQYF. DNA for the CDR3: TGCAGTGCTACAAGCCTCCGGGTGAGGGGGCCCTACGAGCAGTACTTC.

This chain joins TRBV7-8 and TRBJ2-5, with D possibly being TRBD1 (5 bases). Trimming shortened V by 1 base and J by 5 bases, and 11 bases separated the two germline ends. The CDR3 is 14 residues long. The germline V gene has CDR1 SGHVS and CDR2 FQNEAQ. The CDR3 sequence: CASSLDWGQETQYF. In nucleotides, the CDR3 is TGTGCCAGCAGCTTAGATTGGGGCCAGGAGACCCAGTACTTC.

This clonotype was counted at least ten times. The rearrangement joins TRBV5-1 to TRBJ2-2; maybe TRBD1 (6 bases). CDR3 length: 15 residues. Trimming removed 0 bases at V and 7 bases at J, with 13 bases between. Germline lookup yields CDR1 SGHRS and CDR2 YFSETQ. Written as DNA, the CDR3 is TGCGCCAGCAGCTTGGATGAGACAGGCATCGGGGAGCTGTTTTTT. Translated, it gives CASSLDETGIGELFF.

This chain connects TRBV20-1 to TRBJ1-2; TRBD1 matches 8 bases. Germline V gene data show CDR1 as DFQATT and CDR2 as SNEGSKA (reference sequence). J lost 4 bases, V lost 1 base, and 5 bases had no gene match. The CDR3 is 14 amino acids. The CDR3 DNA is TGCAGTGCTAGAGGGACAGGGCAGACCTATGGCTACACCTTC. As protein: CSARGTGQTYGYTF.

This clonotype appeared many times. The chain has TRBV4-2 and TRBJ2-7; TRBD2 matches 16 bases. V lost 3 bases to trimming and J lost 1 base; unmatched junction nucleotides: 9. CDR1 and CDR2 from the germline V gene are LGHNA and YNFKEQ. The CDR3 totals 19 residues. CDR3 DNA: TGTGCCAGCAGCCACAATTCAGGGACTAGCGGGAGGGGATCCTACGAGCAGTACTTC. Translation: CASSHNSGTSGRGSYEQYF.

At least ten counts were recorded for this clonotype. The chain couples TRBV12-3 or TRBV12-4 to TRBJ2-1; TRBD2 matches at 7 bases. This CDR3 comprises 15 residues. V was pared by 2 bases and J by 8 bases, with 9 bases of the junction left unmatched. The CDR3 DNA reads TGTGCCAGCAGTTTATCAGGGACTAAGTTCCATGAGCAGTTCTTC. Protein sequence: CASSLSGTKFHEQFF.

The chain recombines TRBV20-1 with TRBJ2-3; a possible D gene is TRBD1 (6 bases). Germline CDR1 is DFQATT and CDR2 is SNEGSKA (reference sequence). V dropped 6 bases and J dropped 2 bases, with 12 bases sitting between them. The CDR3 covers 13 residues. CDR3 nucleotide sequence: TGCAGTGCCAGGGGATCTCACACAGATACGCAGTATTTT. Translated, it gives CSARGSHTDTQYF.

With respect to this clonotype: It is unclear where the CDR3 begins or ends on the DNA, so no DNA is shown, and the CDR3 is as TCRdb lists it. The rearrangement joins TRBV5-1 to TRBJ2-2; the DNA was not compared with TRBD1, the D call given in the table. The CDR3 is made up of 16 amino acids, end residues included. Germline V CDR1 and CDR2: SGHRS, YFSETQ. The CDR3 sequence is CASSLERGKTGELFFF.

This chain joins TRBV5-1 and TRBJ1-1, with 9 bases identical to TRBD1. In germline, CDR1 is SGHRS, CDR2 YFSETQ. The CDR3 sequence is 15 residues long. V lost 4 bases, J lost 0 bases, and 4 bases stayed unmatched. The CDR3 is CASSHGTGLNTEAFF. DNA for the CDR3: TGCGCCAGCAGCCACGGGACAGGGCTGAACACTGAAGCTTTCTTT.

A few counts support this clonotype. This chain links TRBV27 with TRBJ2-7, with D tentatively TRBD2 (5 bases). The CDR3 loop spans 13 amino acids. V lost 3 bases and J 3 bases, leaving 9 bases between the germline ends. Germline V gene data show CDR1 as MNHEY and CDR2 as SMNVEV (reference sequence). CDR3 in amino acids: CASSFVANYEQYF. The CDR3 DNA reads as TGTGCCAGCAGTTTCGTAGCGAACTACGAGCAGTACTTC.

The chain is built from TRBV28 and TRBJ1-1; weak D call: TRBD1 (5 bases). With 6 bases removed from V and 1 base from J, the gap between germline ends came to 18 bases. The CDR3 is 16 residues long. Germline CDR1 is MDHEN and CDR2 is SYDVKM. The CDR3 loop is CASSRRIGAKNTEAFF. Here the CDR3 DNA reads TGTGCCAGCAGCCGGCGGATCGGGGCAAAGAACACTGAAGCTTTCTTT. Filled out from reference TRBV28 and TRBJ1-1, the complete variable domain reads DVKVTQSSRYLVKRTGEKVFLECVQDMDHENMFWYRQDPGLGLRLIYFSYDVKMKEKGDIPEGYSVSREKKERFSLILESASTNQTSMYLCASSRRIGAKNTEAFFGQGTRLTVV.

In its sample, this clonotype was seen a few times. J is TRBJ2-2 and V is TRBV4-1; D is unresolved. The CDR3 spans 13 residues. Germline V gene lookup returns CDR1 MGHRA and CDR2 YSYEKL. V lost 0 bases and J lost 6, with 5 bases in between. The DNA of the CDR3 is TGCGCCAGCAGCCAAGATGGGTCCGGGGAGCTGTTTTTT. Protein: CASSQDGSGELFF.

This chain joins TRBV7-2 and TRBJ2-2, with a tentative D call TRBD1 (6 bases). CDR3 length: 12 residues. Germline values: CDR1 SGHTA, CDR2 FQGNSA. Trimming removed 5 bases at V and 8 bases at J, with 9 bases between. The CDR3 protein is CASSLQGGELFF. The CDR3 DNA reads TGTGCCAGCAGCCTTCAGGGGGGGGAGCTGTTTTTT.

This clonotype was found many times. The V and J genes are TRBV7-2 and TRBJ2-7; D tentatively fits TRBD1 or TRBD2 (5 bases each). This CDR3 region has 14 residues. From germline, CDR1 is SGHTA and CDR2 FQGNSA. V was cut by 1 base and J by 2 bases, with 9 bases left in between. The CDR3 sequence is CASSLGGKTYEQYF. In DNA, the CDR3 is TGTGCCAGCAGCTTAGGGGGGAAAACCTACGAGCAGTACTTC.

This clonotype was detected many times. The chain employs TRBV2 and TRBJ2-1; D is unresolved. The CDR3 has 13 amino acids. V was cut by 3 bases and J by 3 bases, with 6 bases left in between. CDR1 is SNHLY and CDR2 is FYNNEI in the germline V gene. DNA of the CDR3: TGTGCCAGCAGTGATGAGATCTACAATGAGCAGTTCTTC. Translation gives CASSDEIYNEQFF.

At least ten counts were recorded for this clonotype. This chain uses TRBV12-3 or TRBV12-4 with TRBJ2-3; 10 bases fit TRBD2. V dropped 8 bases and J dropped 6; count of bases not matched to a gene: 5. The length of the CDR3 is 13 residues. The CDR3 sequence is CASGSGGFDTQYF. In nucleotides, the CDR3 is TGTGCCAGCGGTAGCGGGGGGTTTGATACGCAGTATTTT.

The chain recombines TRBV5-1 with TRBJ2-5; D not resolved. This CDR3 has 13 amino acids. Germline CDR1 and CDR2: SGHRS and YFSETQ. Trimming took 4 bases from V and 4 from J, leaving 11 bases between them. CDR3 in DNA: TGCGCCAGCAGCCCGGACGCCCCAGAGACCCAGTACTTC. Translated: CASSPDAPETQYF.

The chain has TRBV5-1 and TRBJ2-1; 8 positions agree with TRBD1. Unmatched junction bases numbered 21, after V lost 3 bases and J lost 7 bases. This CDR3 comprises 19 residues. In germline, CDR1 is SGHRS, CDR2 YFSETQ. The CDR3 region is CASSSARKPQGAIGNEQFF. The DNA for the CDR3 is TGCGCCAGCAGCTCTGCCCGAAAACCGCAGGGGGCAATTGGGAATGAGCAGTTCTTC.